This T cell receptor (beta chain) is from a study of regulatory T cells in long-lasting Graves disease. Germline loops: CDR1 SGHTA, CDR2 FQGNSA. J lost 2 bases, V lost 6 bases, and 10 bases had no gene match. The CDR3 runs 15 residues. This clonotype was counted a few times. Noted time point: persistent/refractory GD, antithyroid drugs over 5 years with positive TRAb. From PBMCs, RNA was extracted and then used to make the TCR library. Arm-PCR with iRepertoire HTBI primers amplified the CDR3 regions for these TCR beta libraries. TCRdb reprocessed the multiplex PCR reads with MiXCR, giving one entry per CDR3 protein. Among about 310,000 distinct CDR3 sequences listed, under 25% were seen once.

The TCR was taken from a female donor with Graves disease. V usage is TRBV7-2 and J usage is TRBJ2-7; 7 bases agree with TRBD1. Source: peripheral blood mononuclear cells (PBMCs), taken when the disease was refractory, from a patient treated with antithyroid drugs. This chain's CDR3 is CASSLGQLTTYEQYF. In DNA, the CDR3 is TGTGCCAGCAGTTTGGGACAGTTGACCACCTACGAGCAGTACTTC. The full variable domain, completed using reference TRBV7-2 and TRBJ2-7, is GAGVSQSPSNKVTEKGKDVELRCDPISGHTALYWYRQSLGQGLEFLIYFQGNSAPDKSGLPSDRFSAERTGGSVSTLTIQRTQQEDSAVYLCASSLGQLTTYEQYFGPGTRLTVT.